This T cell receptor (beta chain) was retrieved from a study of T cells in Graves' hyperthyroidism and ophthalmopathy. Study outcomes and limitations: With a median lead of 6.5 months before onset, the model predicted ophthalmopathy.

The CDR3 has 13 residues. V was pared by 3 bases and J by 2 bases, with 8 bases between. At least ten counts were recorded for this clonotype. What it recognizes is unknown. Disease lasting under 3 months, a NOSPECS grade of at least 4, and a Clinical Activity Score of at least 3 were features of the ophthalmopathy patients. Thyroid ultrasound, orbital computed tomography, clinical symptoms, and serum thyroxine and TRAb underpinned diagnoses. Authors of the study amplified TCR beta CDR3 regions from RNA transcripts. First-round RT-PCR of the TCR CDR3 relied on the HTBI primer set. In TCRdb, the multiplex PCR reads were re-called with MiXCR into one record per CDR3 protein. The table records almost 500,000 distinct CDR3 sequences, 22% of them present only once.

Material: blood. The source is a woman aged 65 to 85 with Graves' ophthalmopathy. V usage is TRBV12-3 or TRBV12-4 and J usage is TRBJ2-7, with D possibly matching TRBD1 (6 bases). CDR3 in DNA: TGTGCCAGCAGTTTCGGGACAACCTACGAGCAGTACTTC. Translation: CASSFGTTYEQYF.